The 2 T cell receptor beta chains in this list originate from one sample, sequenced in a study of cytomegalovirus exposure and HLA in healthy donors. PCR primers comprised 60 Vbeta and 13 Jbeta primers. Sequencing used immunoSEQ multiplex PCR; TCRdb keeps in-frame clones, though not all of them. Among 160,000 or so clones, under 85% were seen once, and the ten largest hold about 4%. The sample taken for sequencing was PBMCs. These receptors all come from a middle-aged man in good health and CMV-seropositive.

The gene calls are TRBV29-1 and TRBJ2-1, with 7 bases fitting TRBD2. This CDR3 has 14 amino acids. V lost 3 bases to trimming and J lost 2 bases; unmatched junction nucleotides: 4. Germline assignment: CDR1 SQVTM and CDR2 ANQGSEA. The DNA for the CDR3 is TGCAGCGTTGATGGGACTAAGGCCTACAATGAGCAGTTCTTC. It is translated as CSVDGTKAYNEQFF.

The chain is built from TRBV30 and TRBJ2-5; tentative D call: TRBD1 (6 bases). In germline, CDR1 is GTSNPN, CDR2 SVGIG (reference sequence). V was cut by 0 bases and J by 9 bases, with 17 bases left in between. The CDR3 extends over 14 amino acids. The CDR3 region is CAWSVFRTQGPQYF. The CDR3 bases are TGTGCCTGGAGTGTATTTCGGACACAGGGCCCCCAGTACTTC.